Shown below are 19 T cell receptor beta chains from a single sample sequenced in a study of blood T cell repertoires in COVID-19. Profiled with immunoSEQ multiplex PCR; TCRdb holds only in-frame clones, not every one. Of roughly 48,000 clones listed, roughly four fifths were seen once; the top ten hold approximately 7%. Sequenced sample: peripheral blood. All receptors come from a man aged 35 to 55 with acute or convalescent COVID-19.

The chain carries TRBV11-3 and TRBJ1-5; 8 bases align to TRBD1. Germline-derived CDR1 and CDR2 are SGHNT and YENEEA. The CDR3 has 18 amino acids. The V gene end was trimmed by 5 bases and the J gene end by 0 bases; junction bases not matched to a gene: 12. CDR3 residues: CASSPRDRRVYSNQPQHF. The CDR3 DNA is TGTGCCAGCAGCCCCCGGGACAGGAGGGTTTATAGCAATCAGCCCCAGCATTTT.

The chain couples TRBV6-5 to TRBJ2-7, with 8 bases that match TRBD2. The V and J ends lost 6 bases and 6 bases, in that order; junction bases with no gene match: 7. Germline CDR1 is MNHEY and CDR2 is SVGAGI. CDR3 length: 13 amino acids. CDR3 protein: CASSNGGGSEQYF. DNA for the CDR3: TGTGCCAGCAGCAACGGGGGGGGGAGCGAGCAGTACTTC.

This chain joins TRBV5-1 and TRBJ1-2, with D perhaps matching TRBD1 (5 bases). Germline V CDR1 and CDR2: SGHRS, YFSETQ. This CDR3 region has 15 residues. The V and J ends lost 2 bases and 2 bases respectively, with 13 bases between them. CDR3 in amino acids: CASSFLSAGNYGYTF. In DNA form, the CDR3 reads TGCGCCAGCAGCTTCTTATCGGCAGGGAACTATGGCTACACCTTC. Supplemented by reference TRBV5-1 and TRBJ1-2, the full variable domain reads KAGVTQTPRYLIKTRGQQVTLSCSPISGHRSVSWYQQTPGQGLQFLFEYFSETQRNKGNFPGRFSGRQFSNSRSEMNVSTLELGDSALYLCASSFLSAGNYGYTFGSGTRLTVV.

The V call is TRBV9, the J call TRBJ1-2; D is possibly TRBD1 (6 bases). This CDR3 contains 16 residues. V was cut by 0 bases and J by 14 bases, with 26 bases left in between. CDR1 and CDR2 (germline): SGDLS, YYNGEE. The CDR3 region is CASSVAHLSARGGETF. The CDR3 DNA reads TGTGCCAGCAGCGTAGCCCACCTTTCCGCGAGAGGGGGTGAGACCTTC.

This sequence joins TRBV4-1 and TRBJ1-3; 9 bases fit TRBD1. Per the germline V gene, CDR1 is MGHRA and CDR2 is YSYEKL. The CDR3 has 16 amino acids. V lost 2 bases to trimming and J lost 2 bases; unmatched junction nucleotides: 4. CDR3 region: CASSQPQGAAGNTIYF. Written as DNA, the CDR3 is TGCGCCAGCAGCCAACCACAGGGGGCGGCTGGAAACACCATATATTTT.

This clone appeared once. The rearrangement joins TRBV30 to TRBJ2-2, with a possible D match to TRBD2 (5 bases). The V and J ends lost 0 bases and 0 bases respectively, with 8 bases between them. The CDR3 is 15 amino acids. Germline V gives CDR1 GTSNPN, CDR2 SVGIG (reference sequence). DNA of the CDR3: TGTGCCTGGAGTGTCGGGGTTACGAACACCGGGGAGCTGTTTTTT. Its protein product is CAWSVGVTNTGELFF.

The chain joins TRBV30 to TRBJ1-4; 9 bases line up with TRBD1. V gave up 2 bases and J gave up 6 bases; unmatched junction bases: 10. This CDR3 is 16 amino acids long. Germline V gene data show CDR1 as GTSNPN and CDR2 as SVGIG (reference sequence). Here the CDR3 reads CAWSPKQGARHEKLFF. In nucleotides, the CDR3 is TGTGCCTGGAGTCCCAAACAGGGGGCGCGGCATGAAAAACTGTTTTTT.

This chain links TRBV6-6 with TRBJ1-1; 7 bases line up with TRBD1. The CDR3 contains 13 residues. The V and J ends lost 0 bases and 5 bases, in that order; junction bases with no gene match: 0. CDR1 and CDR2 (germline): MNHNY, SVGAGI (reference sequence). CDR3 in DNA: TGTGCCAGCAGTTACTCGACAGGGACTGAAGCTTTCTTT. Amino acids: CASSYSTGTEAFF.

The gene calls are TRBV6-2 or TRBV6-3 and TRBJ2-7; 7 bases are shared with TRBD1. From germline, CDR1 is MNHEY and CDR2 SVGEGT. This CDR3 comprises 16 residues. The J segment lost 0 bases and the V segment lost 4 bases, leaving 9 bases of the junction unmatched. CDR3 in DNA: TGTGCCAGCAGTTTAAACCCGGGACAGAGCTCCTACGAGCAGTACTTC. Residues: CASSLNPGQSSYEQYF.

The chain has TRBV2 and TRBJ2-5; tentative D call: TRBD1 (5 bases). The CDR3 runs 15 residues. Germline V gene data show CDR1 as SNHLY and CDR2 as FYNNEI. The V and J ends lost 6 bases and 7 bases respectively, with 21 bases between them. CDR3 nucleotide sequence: TGTGCCAGCAGGGAAACTACAGGTGTCTCGGGGACCCAGTACTTC. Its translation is CASRETTGVSGTQYF.

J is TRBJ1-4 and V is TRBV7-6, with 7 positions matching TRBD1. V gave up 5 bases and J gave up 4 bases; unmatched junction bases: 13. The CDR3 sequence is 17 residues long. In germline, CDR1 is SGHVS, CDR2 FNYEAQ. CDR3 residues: CASSPNSRTGLNEKLFF. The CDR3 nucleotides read TGTGCCAGCAGCCCAAACTCCCGGACAGGCCTTAATGAAAAACTGTTTTTT.

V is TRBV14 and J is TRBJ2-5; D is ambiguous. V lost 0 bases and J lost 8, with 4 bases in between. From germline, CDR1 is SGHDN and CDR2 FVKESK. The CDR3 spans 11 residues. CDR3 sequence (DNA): TGTGCCAGCAGCCAAGATCTTACCCAGTACTTC. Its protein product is CASSQDLTQYF.

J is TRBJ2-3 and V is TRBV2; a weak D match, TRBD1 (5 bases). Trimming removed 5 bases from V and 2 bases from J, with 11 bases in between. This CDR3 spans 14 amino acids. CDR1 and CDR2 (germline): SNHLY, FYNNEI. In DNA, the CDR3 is TGTGCCAGCAGTCGACAGAAATCCACAGATACGCAGTATTTT. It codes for CASSRQKSTDTQYF.

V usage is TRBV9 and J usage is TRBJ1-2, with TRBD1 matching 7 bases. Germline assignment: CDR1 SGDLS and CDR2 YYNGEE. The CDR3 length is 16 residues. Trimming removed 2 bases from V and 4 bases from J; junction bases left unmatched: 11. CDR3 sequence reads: CASSVTTGTPLYGYTF. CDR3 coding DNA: TGTGCCAGCAGCGTGACGACAGGGACTCCCCTCTATGGCTACACCTTC.

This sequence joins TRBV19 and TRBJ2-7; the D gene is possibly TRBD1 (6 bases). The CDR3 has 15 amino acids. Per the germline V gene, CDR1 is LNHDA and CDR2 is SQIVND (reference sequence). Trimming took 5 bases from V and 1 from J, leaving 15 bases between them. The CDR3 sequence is CASSPASTGSYEQYF. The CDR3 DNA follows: TGTGCCAGTAGTCCGGCATCGACAGGTTCCTACGAGCAGTACTTC.

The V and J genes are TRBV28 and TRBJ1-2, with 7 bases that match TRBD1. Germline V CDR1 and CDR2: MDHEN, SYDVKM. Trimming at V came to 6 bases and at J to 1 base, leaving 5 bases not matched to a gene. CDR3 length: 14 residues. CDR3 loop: CASSGTANNYGYTF. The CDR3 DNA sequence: TGTGCCAGCAGCGGGACAGCCAATAACTATGGCTACACCTTC.

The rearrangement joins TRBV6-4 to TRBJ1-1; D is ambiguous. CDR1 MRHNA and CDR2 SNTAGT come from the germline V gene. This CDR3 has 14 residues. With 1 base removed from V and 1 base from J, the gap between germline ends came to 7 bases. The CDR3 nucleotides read TGTGCCAGCAGTGACTTCTCTTGGAACACTGAAGCTTTCTTT. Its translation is CASSDFSWNTEAFF.

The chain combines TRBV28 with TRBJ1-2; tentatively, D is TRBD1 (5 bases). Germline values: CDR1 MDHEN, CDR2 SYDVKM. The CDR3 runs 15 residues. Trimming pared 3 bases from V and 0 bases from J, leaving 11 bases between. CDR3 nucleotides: TGTGCCAGCAGTTTCCCAGGGTCAGCTAACTATGGCTACACCTTC. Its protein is CASSFPGSANYGYTF.

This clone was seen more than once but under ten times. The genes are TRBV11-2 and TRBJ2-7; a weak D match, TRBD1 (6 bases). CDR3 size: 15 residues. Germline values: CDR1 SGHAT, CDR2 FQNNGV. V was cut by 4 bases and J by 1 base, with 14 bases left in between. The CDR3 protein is CASSSTGTYSYEQYF. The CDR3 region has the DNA TGTGCCAGCAGCTCGACCGGGACATATTCCTACGAGCAGTACTTC.